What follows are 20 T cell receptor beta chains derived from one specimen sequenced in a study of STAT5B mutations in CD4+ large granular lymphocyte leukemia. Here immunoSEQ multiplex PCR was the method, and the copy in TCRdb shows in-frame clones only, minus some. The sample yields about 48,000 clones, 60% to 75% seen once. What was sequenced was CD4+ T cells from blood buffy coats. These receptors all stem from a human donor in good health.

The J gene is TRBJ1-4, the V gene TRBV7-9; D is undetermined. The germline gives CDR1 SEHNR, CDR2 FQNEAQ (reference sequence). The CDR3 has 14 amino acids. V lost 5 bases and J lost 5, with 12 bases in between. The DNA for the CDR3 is TGTGCCAGCAGCCCCCAAATAGGAAATGAAAAACTGTTTTTT. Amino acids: CASSPQIGNEKLFF.

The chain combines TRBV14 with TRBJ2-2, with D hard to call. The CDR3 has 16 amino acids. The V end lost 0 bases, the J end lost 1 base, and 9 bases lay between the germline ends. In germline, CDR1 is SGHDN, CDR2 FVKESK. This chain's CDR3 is CASSQDFFLNTGELFF. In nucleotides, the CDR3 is TGTGCCAGCAGCCAAGATTTTTTCCTGAACACCGGGGAGCTGTTTTTT. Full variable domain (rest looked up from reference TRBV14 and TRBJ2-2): EAGVTQFPSHSVIEKGQTVTLRCDPISGHDNLYWYRRVMGKEIKFLLHFVKESKQDESGMPNNRFLAERTGGTYSTLKVQPAELEDSGVYFCASSQDFFLNTGELFFGEGSRLTVL.

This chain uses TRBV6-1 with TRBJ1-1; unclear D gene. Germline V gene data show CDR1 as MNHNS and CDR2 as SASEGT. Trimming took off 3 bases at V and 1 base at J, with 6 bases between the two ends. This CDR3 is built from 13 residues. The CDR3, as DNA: TGTGCCAGCAGTGATCGGGAGAACACTGAAGCTTTCTTT. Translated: CASSDRENTEAFF.

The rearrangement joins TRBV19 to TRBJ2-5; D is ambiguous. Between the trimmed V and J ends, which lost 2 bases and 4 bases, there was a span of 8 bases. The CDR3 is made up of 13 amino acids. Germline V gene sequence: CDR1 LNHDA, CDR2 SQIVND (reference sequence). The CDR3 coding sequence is TGTGCCAGTAGTATAATGGAACGAGAGACCCAGTACTTC. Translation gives CASSIMERETQYF.

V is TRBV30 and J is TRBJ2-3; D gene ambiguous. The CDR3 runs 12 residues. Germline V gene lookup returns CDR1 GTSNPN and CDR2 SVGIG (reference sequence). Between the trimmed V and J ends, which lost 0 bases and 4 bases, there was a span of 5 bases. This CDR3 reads CAWSVEADTQYF. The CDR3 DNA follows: TGTGCCTGGAGTGTAGAGGCAGATACGCAGTATTTT. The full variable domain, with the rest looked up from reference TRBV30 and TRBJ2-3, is SQTIHQWPATLVQPVGSPLSLECTVEGTSNPNLYWYRQAAGRGLQLLFYSVGIGQISSEVPQNLSASRPQDRQFILSSKKLLLSDSGFYLCAWSVEADTQYFGPGTRLTVL.

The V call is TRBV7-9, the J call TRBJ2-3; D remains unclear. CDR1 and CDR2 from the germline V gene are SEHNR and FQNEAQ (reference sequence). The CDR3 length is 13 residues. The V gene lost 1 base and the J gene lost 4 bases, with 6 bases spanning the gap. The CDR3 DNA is TGTGCCAGCAGCTTAGACGGACCAGATACGCAGTATTTT. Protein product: CASSLDGPDTQYF. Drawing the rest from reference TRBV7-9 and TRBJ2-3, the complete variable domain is DTGVSQNPRHKITKRGQNVTFRCDPISEHNRLYWYRQTLGQGPEFLTYFQNEAQLEKSRLLSDRFSAERPKGSFSTLEIQRTEQGDSAMYLCASSLDGPDTQYFGPGTRLTVL.

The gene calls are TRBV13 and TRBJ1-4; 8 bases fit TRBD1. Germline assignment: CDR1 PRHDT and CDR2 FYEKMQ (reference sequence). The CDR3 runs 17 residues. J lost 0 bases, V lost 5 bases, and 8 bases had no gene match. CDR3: CASSLTGVGATNEKLFF. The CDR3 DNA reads TGTGCCAGCAGCCTGACAGGGGTTGGGGCAACTAATGAAAAACTGTTTTTT.

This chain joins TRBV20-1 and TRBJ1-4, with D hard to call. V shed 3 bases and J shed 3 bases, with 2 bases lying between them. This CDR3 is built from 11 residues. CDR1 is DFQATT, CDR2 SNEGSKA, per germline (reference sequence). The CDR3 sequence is CSASPNEKLFF. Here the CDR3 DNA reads TGCAGTGCTAGCCCTAATGAAAAACTGTTTTTT.

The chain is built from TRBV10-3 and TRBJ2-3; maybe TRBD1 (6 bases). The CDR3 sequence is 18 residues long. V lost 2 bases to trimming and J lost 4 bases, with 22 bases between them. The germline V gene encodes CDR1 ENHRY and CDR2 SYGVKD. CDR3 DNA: TGTGCCATCAGTGAGCAAAGGGCGTCAGGGGATTTCCCAGATACGCAGTATTTT. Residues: CAISEQRASGDFPDTQYF.

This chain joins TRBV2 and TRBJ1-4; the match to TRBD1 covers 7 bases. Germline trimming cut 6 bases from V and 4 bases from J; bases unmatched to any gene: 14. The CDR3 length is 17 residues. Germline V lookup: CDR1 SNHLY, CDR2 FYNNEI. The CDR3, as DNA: TGTGCCAGCAGCCATGTACAGGGGACCGGTAGTAATGAAAAACTGTTTTTT. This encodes CASSHVQGTGSNEKLFF.

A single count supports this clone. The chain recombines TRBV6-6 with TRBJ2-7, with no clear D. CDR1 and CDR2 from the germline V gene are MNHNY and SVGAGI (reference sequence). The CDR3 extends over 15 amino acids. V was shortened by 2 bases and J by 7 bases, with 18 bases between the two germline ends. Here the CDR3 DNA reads TGTGCCAGCAGTTACATCCGGCGGAGCGAAGGAGAGCAGTACTTC. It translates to CASSYIRRSEGEQYF.

CDR3 DNA: TGTGCCAGCAGCGTAGCGACAGGAAAAATGAACACTGAAGCTTTCTTT. This gives the protein CASSVATGKMNTEAFF. The chain is built from TRBV9 and TRBJ1-1; a possible D gene is TRBD1 (6 bases). The CDR3 runs to 16 residues. The germline V gene has CDR1 SGDLS and CDR2 YYNGEE. The germline V and J ends were trimmed by 0 bases and 0 bases, with 12 bases remaining between them.

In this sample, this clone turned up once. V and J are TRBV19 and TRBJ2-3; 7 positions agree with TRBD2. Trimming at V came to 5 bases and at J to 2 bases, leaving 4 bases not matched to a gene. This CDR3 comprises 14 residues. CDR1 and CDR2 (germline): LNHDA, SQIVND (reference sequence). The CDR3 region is CASSEAGTTDTQYF. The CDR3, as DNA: TGTGCCAGTAGTGAAGCGGGGACCACAGATACGCAGTATTTT.

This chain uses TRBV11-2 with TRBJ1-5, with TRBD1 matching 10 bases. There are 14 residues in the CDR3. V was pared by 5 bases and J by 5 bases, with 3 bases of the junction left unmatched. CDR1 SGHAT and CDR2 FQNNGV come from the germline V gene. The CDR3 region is CASSDDRGHQPQHF. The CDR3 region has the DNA TGTGCCAGCAGCGATGACAGGGGGCATCAGCCCCAGCATTTT. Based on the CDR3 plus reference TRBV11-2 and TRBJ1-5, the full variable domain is EAGVAQSPRYKIIEKRQSVAFWCNPISGHATLYWYQQILGQGPKLLIQFQNNGVVDDSQLPKDRFSAERLKGVDSTLKIQPAKLEDSAVYLCASSDDRGHQPQHFGDGTRLSIL.

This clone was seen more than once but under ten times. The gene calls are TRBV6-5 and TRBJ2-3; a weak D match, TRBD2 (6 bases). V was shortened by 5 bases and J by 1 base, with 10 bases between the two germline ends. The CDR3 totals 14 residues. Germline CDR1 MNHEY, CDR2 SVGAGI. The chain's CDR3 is CASSPTRGTDTQYF. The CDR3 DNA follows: TGTGCCAGCAGTCCGACTAGGGGCACAGATACGCAGTATTTT.

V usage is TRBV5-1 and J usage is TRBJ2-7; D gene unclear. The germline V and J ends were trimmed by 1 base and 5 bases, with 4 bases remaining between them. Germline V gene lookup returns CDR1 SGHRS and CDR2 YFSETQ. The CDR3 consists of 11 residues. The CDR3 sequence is CASSLLHEQYF. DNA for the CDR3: TGCGCCAGCAGCTTGCTTCACGAGCAGTACTTC.

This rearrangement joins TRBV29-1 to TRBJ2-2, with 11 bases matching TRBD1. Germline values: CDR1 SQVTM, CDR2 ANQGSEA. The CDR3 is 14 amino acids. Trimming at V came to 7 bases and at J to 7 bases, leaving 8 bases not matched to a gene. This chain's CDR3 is CSARGTGGSGELFF. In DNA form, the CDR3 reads TGCAGCGCCAGAGGGACAGGGGGAAGCGGGGAGCTGTTTTTT.

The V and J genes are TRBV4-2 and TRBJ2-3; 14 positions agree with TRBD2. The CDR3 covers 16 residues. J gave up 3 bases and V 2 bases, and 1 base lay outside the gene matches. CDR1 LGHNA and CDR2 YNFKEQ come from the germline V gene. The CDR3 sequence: CASSQRTSGGTDTQYF. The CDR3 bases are TGTGCCAGCAGCCAACGGACTAGCGGGGGGACAGATACGCAGTATTTT.

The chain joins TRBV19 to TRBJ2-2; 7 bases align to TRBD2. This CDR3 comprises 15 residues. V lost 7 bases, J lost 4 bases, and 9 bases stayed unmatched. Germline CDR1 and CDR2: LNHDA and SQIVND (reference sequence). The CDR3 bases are TGTGCCAGTACCCCCCAAACTAGCGTCACCGGGGAGCTGTTTTTT. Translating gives CASTPQTSVTGELFF.

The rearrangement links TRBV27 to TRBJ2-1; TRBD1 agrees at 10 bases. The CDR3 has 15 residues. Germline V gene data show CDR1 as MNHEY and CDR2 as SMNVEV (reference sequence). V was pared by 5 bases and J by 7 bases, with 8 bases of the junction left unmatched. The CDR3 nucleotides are TGTGCCAGCAGTGAGTGGGACAGGGGTCGGAATGAGCAGTTCTTC. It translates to CASSEWDRGRNEQFF.